This T cell receptor beta chain was sequenced for a study of cytomegalovirus exposure and HLA in healthy donors. This clone has only a few counts. The CDR3 sequence is 13 residues long. The junction had 3 bases not matched to a gene; V was cut back by 0 bases and J by 7 bases. Germline lookup yields CDR1 GTSNPN and CDR2 SVGIG (reference sequence). PCR primers comprised 60 Vbeta and 13 Jbeta primers. Profiling relied on immunoSEQ multiplex PCR, and the TCRdb table lists in-frame clones only, not all of them. Altogether over 95,000 clones are present, just under 75% being singletons, with the ten largest covering just over 2%.

The V and J genes are TRBV30 and TRBJ1-2, with TRBD1 identical over 9 bases. This TCR derives from a human donor in good health. Sequenced: PBMCs. CDR3 sequence: CAWSVLQGAGYTF. CDR3 DNA: TGTGCCTGGAGTGTACTACAGGGGGCTGGCTACACCTTC.